These 29 T cell receptor beta chains were sequenced from one sample in a study of somatic mutations in cytotoxic T cells in rheumatoid arthritis. The method was immunoSEQ multiplex PCR; TCRdb's version includes in-frame clones alone and lacks a portion of them. The table has more than 11,000 clones, 82% seen once. The sequencing input was CD8+ T cells sorted from blood. Receptor source: an adult with rheumatoid arthritis.

This chain uses TRBV29-1 with TRBJ2-7; 11 nucleotides line up with TRBD2. CDR3 length equals 13 residues. Trimming took 5 bases from V and 3 from J; bases not matched to a gene: 3. Germline V gives CDR1 SQVTM, CDR2 ANQGSEA. CDR3: CSVSGTSGYEQYF. The CDR3 coding sequence is TGCAGCGTTTCTGGGACTAGCGGCTACGAGCAGTACTTC.

This chain links TRBV28 with TRBJ2-7; the D is unclear. The CDR3 totals 14 residues. CDR1 and CDR2 from the germline V gene are MDHEN and SYDVKM. V lost 3 bases, J lost 5 bases, and 14 bases lay in between. CDR3 nucleotides: TGTGCCAGCAGTTTTATTAGCCCCCACCACGAGCAGTACTTC. Its protein product is CASSFISPHHEQYF.

The CDR3 is CASSQEIRQGRTVWGNEQFF. The CDR3 DNA sequence: TGCGCCAGCAGCCAAGAGATTCGACAGGGGAGGACCGTATGGGGCAATGAGCAGTTCTTC. The rearrangement joins TRBV4-1 to TRBJ2-1; TRBD1 matches 8 bases. Germline V CDR1 and CDR2: MGHRA, YSYEKL. Unmatched junction bases numbered 19, after V lost 0 bases and J lost 6 bases. The CDR3 runs 20 residues.

V usage is TRBV5-1 and J usage is TRBJ1-2; 9 nucleotides match TRBD1. The ends lost 4 bases at V and 0 bases at J; junction bases unmatched: 4. This CDR3 is 15 amino acids long. Germline CDR1 reads SGHRS; CDR2 reads YFSETQ. CDR3 sequence reads: CASSDRTGANYGYTF. The CDR3 bases are TGCGCCAGCAGCGACCGGACAGGGGCTAACTATGGCTACACCTTC.

This clone was seen a few times. The gene calls are TRBV7-2 and TRBJ1-1; D gene uncertain. Germline lookup yields CDR1 SGHTA and CDR2 FQGNSA. This CDR3 has 15 amino acids. V lost 3 bases to trimming and J lost 4 bases, with 15 bases between them. In DNA form, the CDR3 reads TGTGCCAGCAGCTTCGGGCCCAATGGCGGCACTGAAGCTTTCTTT. This codes for CASSFGPNGGTEAFF.

The chain couples TRBV11-2 to TRBJ2-1; D remains ambiguous. Germline CDR1 and CDR2: SGHAT and FQNNGV. The CDR3 is made up of 15 amino acids. Trimming pared 5 bases from V and 2 bases from J, leaving 13 bases between. The CDR3 DNA reads as TGTGCCAGCAGCCCTCTGAAGAGCACCTACAATGAGCAGTTCTTC. Translated, it gives CASSPLKSTYNEQFF.

The chain combines TRBV5-5 with TRBJ2-7, with D maybe TRBD1 (5 bases). V was trimmed by 4 bases and J by 4 bases, leaving 15 bases between them. The CDR3 runs to 14 residues. CDR1 and CDR2 from the germline V gene are SGHKS and YYEKEE (reference sequence). In DNA form, the CDR3 reads TGTGCCAGCAGCGCCTTTCAGGGTACGTACGAGCAGTACTTC. It codes for CASSAFQGTYEQYF.

This chain links TRBV7-9 with TRBJ1-3; D unclear. Germline loops: CDR1 SEHNR, CDR2 FQNEAQ (reference sequence). V dropped 5 bases and J dropped 10 bases, with 21 bases sitting between them. CDR3 length: 15 amino acids. CDR3 nucleotides: TGTGCCAGCAGCCCCGTCCTAGAGTTTCGGAGGACCATATATTTT. Translated: CASSPVLEFRRTIYF.

The J gene is TRBJ2-1, the V gene TRBV25-1; TRBD2 matches 8 bases. The germline CDR1 and CDR2 sequences are MGHDK and SYGVNS. V gave up 2 bases and J gave up 9 bases; unmatched junction bases: 12. The CDR3 runs 16 residues. The CDR3, as DNA: TGTGCCAGCAGTGAAAATCCCGGGACTAGTGTGAGTGAGCAGTTCTTC. Its translation is CASSENPGTSVSEQFF.

Concerning this clone itself: The same CDR3 also results from other DNA sequences found in this sample. The V and J genes are TRBV6-1 and TRBJ1-2, with unresolved D. The germline gives CDR1 MNHNS, CDR2 SASEGT. V was cut by 6 bases and J by 6 bases, with 8 bases left in between. The CDR3 is 11 residues long. CDR3 in DNA: TGTGCCAGCAGCTATTTAAATGGCTACACCTTC. Translating it yields CASSYLNGYTF.

In this sample, this clone turned up once. The V and J genes are TRBV12-5 and TRBJ2-1; D is undetermined. This CDR3 is built from 14 residues. Deletions cut 1 base from V and 5 bases from J, with 9 bases between. Looked up from germline, CDR1 is LGHNT and CDR2 is FRNRAP. As DNA, the CDR3 is TGTGCTAGTGGTTTGGATCACAACGACAATGAGCAGTTCTTC. It encodes CASGLDHNDNEQFF. Together with reference TRBV12-5 and TRBJ2-1, the CDR3 gives the full variable domain: DARVTQTPRHKVTEMGQEVTMRCQPILGHNTVFWYRQTMMQGLELLAYFRNRAPLDDSGMPKDRFSAEMPDATLATLKIQPSEPRDSAVYFCASGLDHNDNEQFFGPGTRLTVL.

The J gene is TRBJ2-5, the V gene TRBV7-9; maybe TRBD2 (6 bases). Germline V gene data show CDR1 as SEHNR and CDR2 as FQNEAQ (reference sequence). Trimming cost V 3 bases and J 0 bases, with 11 bases left between them. The CDR3 extends over 15 amino acids. As DNA, the CDR3 is TGTGCCAGCAGCTTTAGCGGAAATTACCAAGAGACCCAGTACTTC. Translating gives CASSFSGNYQETQYF.

The chain recombines TRBV5-1 with TRBJ1-2; 8 bases are a match to TRBD1. Trimming removed 4 bases from V and 7 bases from J; junction bases left unmatched: 12. CDR3 length: 15 amino acids. CDR1 and CDR2 from the germline V gene are SGHRS and YFSETQ. As DNA, the CDR3 is TGCGCCAGCAGCAGAACGACAGGGGAAAGCTCTGGCTACACCTTC. Protein product: CASSRTTGESSGYTF.

This clone appeared once. This chain links TRBV11-2 with TRBJ2-3; D call uncertain. The CDR3 is 16 residues long. The V end lost 0 bases, the J end lost 3 bases, and 13 bases lay between the germline ends. Looked up from germline, CDR1 is SGHAT and CDR2 is FQNNGV. This CDR3 is CASSLDRVGITDTQYF. The CDR3 DNA reads TGTGCCAGCAGCTTAGATCGGGTAGGAATAACAGATACGCAGTATTTT. The full variable domain, completed using reference TRBV11-2 and TRBJ2-3, is EAGVAQSPRYKIIEKRQSVAFWCNPISGHATLYWYQQILGQGPKLLIQFQNNGVVDDSQLPKDRFSAERLKGVDSTLKIQPAKLEDSAVYLCASSLDRVGITDTQYFGPGTRLTVL.

The chain is built from TRBV28 and TRBJ1-2; D ambiguous. The V and J ends lost 6 bases and 5 bases respectively, with 22 bases between them. The CDR3 spans 16 residues. CDR1 and CDR2 from the germline V gene are MDHEN and SYDVKM. The CDR3: CASSRYLDPGFYGYTF. The CDR3 DNA follows: TGTGCCAGCAGCCGGTATTTGGACCCAGGATTTTATGGCTACACCTTC.

The chain couples TRBV29-1 to TRBJ1-1; tentative D call: TRBD1 (5 bases). V was clipped by 7 bases and J by 1 base, with 19 bases between them. This CDR3 spans 15 amino acids. Germline V CDR1 and CDR2: SQVTM, ANQGSEA. This chain's CDR3 is CSAEGRTGANTEAFF. The CDR3 coding sequence is TGCAGCGCCGAGGGGCGAACCGGAGCGAACACTGAAGCTTTCTTT.

This chain connects TRBV7-6 to TRBJ2-3; TRBD1 aligns across 8 bases. From germline, CDR1 is SGHVS and CDR2 FNYEAQ. The CDR3 length is 19 residues. The junction had 17 bases not matched to a gene; V was cut back by 4 bases and J by 2 bases. This chain's CDR3 is CASSSSRRVMGQATDTQYF. The DNA of the CDR3 is TGTGCCAGCAGCTCCTCCCGGAGGGTAATGGGACAGGCCACAGATACGCAGTATTTT.

The chain couples TRBV7-9 to TRBJ2-3; 11 positions match TRBD2. J was trimmed by 5 bases and V by 2 bases; bases with no gene match: 3. The CDR3 runs to 15 residues. Per the germline V gene, CDR1 is SEHNR and CDR2 is FQNEAQ (reference sequence). This CDR3 reads CASSLTLAGEDTQYF. DNA for the CDR3: TGTGCCAGCAGCTTAACACTAGCGGGGGAAGATACGCAGTATTTT.

This clone was seen a handful of times. The rearrangement uses TRBV7-3 and TRBJ2-1; 10 bases agree with TRBD2. This CDR3 has 15 residues. The germline V gene has CDR1 SGHTA and CDR2 FQGTGA. After removal of 1 base from V and 7 bases from J, the junction contained 4 bases not matched to a gene. In DNA, the CDR3 is TGTGCCAGCAGCTTAATGCTAGCGGGAGTGAATGAGCAGTTCTTC. It specifies CASSLMLAGVNEQFF.

The chain combines TRBV2 with TRBJ2-6, with unresolved D. Germline loops: CDR1 SNHLY, CDR2 FYNNEI. The CDR3 loop spans 16 amino acids. Deletions cut 3 bases from V and 0 bases from J, with 9 bases between. The CDR3 sequence is CASSEALSSGANVLTF. The CDR3 DNA sequence: TGTGCCAGCAGTGAGGCTCTCAGCTCTGGGGCCAACGTCCTGACTTTC.

The chain combines TRBV28 with TRBJ2-1; D is unresolved. Germline V lookup: CDR1 MDHEN, CDR2 SYDVKM. Trimming shortened V by 6 bases and J by 0 bases, and 9 bases separated the two germline ends. The length of the CDR3 is 14 residues. CDR3 DNA sequence: TGTGCCAGCAGGGAGCTCAGCTCCTACAATGAGCAGTTCTTC. Its translation: CASRELSSYNEQFF.

This sequence joins TRBV18 and TRBJ2-7, with TRBD1 matching over 9 bases. The junction had 5 bases not matched to a gene; V was cut back by 8 bases and J by 6 bases. CDR1 and CDR2 (germline): KGHSH, LQKENI. This CDR3 region has 12 residues. The CDR3 DNA reads TGTGCCAGCAGCCGGGACAGGGTCGAGCAGTACTTC. This translates into CASSRDRVEQYF.

The chain links TRBV6-5 to TRBJ2-1; D uncertain. This CDR3 has 15 amino acids. Germline CDR1 and CDR2: MNHEY and SVGAGI. Trimming shortened V by 6 bases and J by 1 base, and 13 bases separated the two germline ends. The CDR3 region is CASSLSVLSYNEQFF. The DNA of the CDR3 is TGTGCCAGCAGCCTGTCCGTCCTGTCCTACAATGAGCAGTTCTTC.

This rearrangement joins TRBV20-1 to TRBJ2-1; D uncertain. The V end was cut by 0 bases, the J end by 12 bases, with 6 bases between. The CDR3 sequence is 10 residues long. Germline loops: CDR1 DFQATT, CDR2 SNEGSKA (reference sequence). The CDR3: CSARDRWQFF. CDR3 in DNA: TGCAGTGCTAGAGATCGTTGGCAGTTCTTC.

The J gene is TRBJ1-1, the V gene TRBV4-1; maybe TRBD1 (6 bases). The CDR3 loop spans 16 amino acids. Germline-derived CDR1 and CDR2 are MGHRA and YSYEKL. Trimming took off 1 base at V and 6 bases at J, with 18 bases between the two ends. CDR3 nucleotide sequence: TGCGCCAGCAGCCAAGTCATTTGGGGGCCAGGGTCTGAAGCTTTCTTT. The encoded protein is CASSQVIWGPGSEAFF.

The chain carries TRBV4-3 and TRBJ2-5, with D unclear. This CDR3 comprises 15 residues. Germline V gene data show CDR1 as LGHNA and CDR2 as YSLEER. V lost 1 base to trimming and J lost 2 bases, with 11 bases between them. The CDR3: CASSQGNSVQETQYF. CDR3 bases: TGCGCCAGCAGCCAAGGTAACAGCGTTCAAGAGACCCAGTACTTC.

V gene TRBV28 combines with J gene TRBJ1-2; D is undetermined. The CDR3 runs to 14 residues. V shed 1 base and J shed 4 bases, with 10 bases lying between them. Germline CDR1 and CDR2: MDHEN and SYDVKM. CDR3 sequence reads: CASSLFMGSYGYTF. The DNA of the CDR3 is TGTGCCAGCAGTTTATTTATGGGATCCTATGGCTACACCTTC.

V and J are TRBV7-6 and TRBJ2-7, with D possibly matching TRBD2 (6 bases). The CDR3 is made up of 16 amino acids. The V end was cut by 1 base, the J end by 7 bases, with 20 bases between. From germline, CDR1 is SGHVS and CDR2 FNYEAQ. This CDR3 is CASSLGVGGPLREQYF. CDR3 in DNA: TGTGCCAGCAGCTTAGGTGTGGGAGGCCCCTTGAGAGAGCAGTACTTC.

The J gene is TRBJ2-1, the V gene TRBV27, with 13 bases that match TRBD2. CDR1 MNHEY and CDR2 SMNVEV come from the germline V gene (reference sequence). V shed 3 bases and J 7 bases; nucleotides not matched to a gene: 3. The CDR3 is made up of 15 amino acids. The CDR3 region has the DNA TGTGCCAGCAGTTTTGGGACTAGCGGGGATAATGAGCAGTTCTTC. Protein product: CASSFGTSGDNEQFF.